These 11 T cell receptor beta chains came from one sample sequenced in a study of OX40 agonist ivuxolimab in advanced cancers. Measured with immunoSEQ multiplex PCR; TCRdb has only the in-frame clones, and not every one. The repertoire holds about 150,000 clones, 90% to 95% seen once, with 0.31% in the top ten. The sequencing here drew on CD4+ or CD8+ T cells sorted from blood, taken in a trial of the OX40 agonist ivuxolimab. These receptors were taken from an adult with an advanced solid tumor such as melanoma, head and neck, liver or kidney cancer.

The chain joins TRBV2 to TRBJ1-3, with unresolved D. The V end lost 2 bases, the J end lost 0 bases, and 8 bases lay between the germline ends. The CDR3 spans 15 residues. CDR1 is SNHLY and CDR2 is FYNNEI in the germline V gene. CDR3 residues: CASSERRISGNTIYF. CDR3 nucleotide sequence: TGTGCCAGCAGTGAAAGGAGGATCTCTGGAAACACCATATATTTT.

The J gene is TRBJ1-1, the V gene TRBV2; the D is unclear. Trimming stripped 1 base from V and 6 bases from J, with 6 bases between. Germline CDR1 reads SNHLY; CDR2 reads FYNNEI. This CDR3 region has 12 residues. The CDR3 bases are TGTGCCAGCAGTGAAGAGGCTGCTGAAGCTTTCTTT. This translates into CASSEEAAEAFF.

This rearrangement joins TRBV18 to TRBJ1-5; 7 nucleotides agree with TRBD1. The CDR3 totals 14 residues. Germline V CDR1 and CDR2: KGHSH, LQKENI. V trimming: 2 bases; J trimming: 7 bases; junction bases outside the gene matches: 5. CDR3 residues: CASSPGTAWQPQHF. In DNA, the CDR3 is TGTGCCAGCTCACCAGGGACAGCGTGGCAGCCCCAGCATTTT.

The chain recombines TRBV5-7 with TRBJ2-7, with D perhaps TRBD1 (5 bases). TRBV5-7 is an ORF for which the function is uncertain. The CDR3 has 15 residues. V was shortened by 2 bases and J by 3 bases, with 15 bases between the two germline ends. The CDR3 protein is CASSFRDRGFYEQYF. The DNA for the CDR3 is TGTGCCAGCAGCTTCCGAGACAGAGGATTCTACGAGCAGTACTTC.

The chain uses TRBV6-5 and TRBJ2-1, with TRBD2 matching 12 bases. CDR1 is MNHEY and CDR2 is SVGAGI in the germline V gene. With V trimmed by 4 bases and J by 4 bases, 5 bases remained unmatched. The CDR3 runs to 16 residues. The CDR3 is CASSFLTSGGYNEQFF. The CDR3 nucleotides are TGTGCCAGCAGTTTTCTGACTAGCGGGGGATACAATGAGCAGTTCTTC.

The CDR3 DNA sequence: TGTGCCAGCAGTATTAGGCCGGAGACCCAGTACTTC. Its protein is CASSIRPETQYF. V and J are TRBV2 and TRBJ2-5; D not resolved. The germline CDR1 and CDR2 sequences are SNHLY and FYNNEI. The CDR3 runs 12 residues. Between the trimmed V and J ends, which lost 5 bases and 5 bases, there was a span of 9 bases. The whole variable domain, filled in from reference TRBV2 and TRBJ2-5, reads EPEVTQTPSHQVTQMGQEVILRCVPISNHLYFYWYRQILGQKVEFLVSFYNNEISEKSEIFDDQFSVERPDGSNFTLKIRSTKLEDSAMYFCASSIRPETQYFGPGTRLLVL.

The chain recombines TRBV5-4 with TRBJ2-1; TRBD2 might be the D (5 bases). V was trimmed by 3 bases and J by 0 bases, leaving 10 bases between them. Germline V gene data show CDR1 as SGHNT and CDR2 as YYREEE (reference sequence). This CDR3 is built from 15 residues. CDR3 sequence (DNA): TGTGCCAGCAGCTACGGGGTTAGCTCCTACAATGAGCAGTTCTTC. Translation gives CASSYGVSSYNEQFF.

The V call is TRBV28, the J call TRBJ1-2, with 11 bases aligning to TRBD1. The CDR3 totals 15 residues. Germline CDR1 and CDR2: MDHEN and SYDVKM. V lost 6 bases, J lost 6 bases, and 9 bases stayed unmatched. CDR3 amino acids: CASRTTGQGVHGYTF. Written as DNA, the CDR3 is TGTGCCAGCAGGACAACGGGACAGGGGGTACATGGCTACACCTTC.

This clone was counted a single time. This chain joins TRBV28 and TRBJ1-1; D is perhaps TRBD1 (6 bases). In germline, CDR1 is MDHEN, CDR2 SYDVKM. This CDR3 is built from 13 residues. V was clipped by 2 bases and J by 10 bases, with 14 bases between them. CDR3 sequence (DNA): TGTGCCAGCAGTTTAAGGGGGGCCGCTCGAGCTTTCTTT. Amino acid sequence: CASSLRGAARAFF. Full variable domain (missing parts from reference TRBV28 and TRBJ1-1): DVKVTQSSRYLVKRTGEKVFLECVQDMDHENMFWYRQDPGLGLRLIYFSYDVKMKEKGDIPEGYSVSREKKERFSLILESASTNQTSMYLCASSLRGAARAFFGQGTRLTVV.

This sequence joins TRBV6-5 and TRBJ2-3, with TRBD2 matching over 7 bases. V dropped 7 bases and J dropped 2; count of bases not matched to a gene: 6. Per germline, CDR1 MNHEY and CDR2 SVGAGI. This CDR3 has 14 residues. Written as DNA, the CDR3 is TGTGCCAGCAAGAGCGGGACCTTCACAGATACGCAGTATTTT. As protein: CASKSGTFTDTQYF.

The V gene is TRBV25-1, the J gene TRBJ1-1; D not resolved. The CDR3 has 11 residues. Per the germline V gene, CDR1 is MGHDK and CDR2 is SYGVNS. V lost 1 base to trimming and J lost 11 bases, with 8 bases between them. DNA of the CDR3: TGTGCCAGCAGTGAATTGGGAAGCGCTTTCTTT. Translating it yields CASSELGSAFF.